Reported below is one TCR beta chain. This entry belongs to a study of blood T cell repertoires in COVID-19. Whole-study context: Whether acute or convalescent, the COVID-19 samples came from the United States, Italy and Spain. T cells, B-cell-depleted T cells, or PBMCs provided the cDNA or gDNA that served as material.

TCRdb's copy holds only in-frame clones and misses some; the assay was immunoSEQ multiplex PCR. The table lists fewer than 50,000 clones, about 86% of them singletons. The sample was peripheral blood. This receptor was taken from a woman of 80 years or more with active or convalescent COVID-19.

The chain's CDR3 is CASSDRQVYGYTF. CDR3 nucleotides: TGTGCCAGCAGTGATCGACAGGTCTATGGCTACACCTTC. The chain has TRBV2 and TRBJ1-2, with D tentatively TRBD1 (6 bases). Germline V gene data show CDR1 as SNHLY and CDR2 as FYNNEI. Trimming took off 3 bases at V and 4 bases at J, with 9 bases between the two ends. CDR3 length: 13 amino acids.